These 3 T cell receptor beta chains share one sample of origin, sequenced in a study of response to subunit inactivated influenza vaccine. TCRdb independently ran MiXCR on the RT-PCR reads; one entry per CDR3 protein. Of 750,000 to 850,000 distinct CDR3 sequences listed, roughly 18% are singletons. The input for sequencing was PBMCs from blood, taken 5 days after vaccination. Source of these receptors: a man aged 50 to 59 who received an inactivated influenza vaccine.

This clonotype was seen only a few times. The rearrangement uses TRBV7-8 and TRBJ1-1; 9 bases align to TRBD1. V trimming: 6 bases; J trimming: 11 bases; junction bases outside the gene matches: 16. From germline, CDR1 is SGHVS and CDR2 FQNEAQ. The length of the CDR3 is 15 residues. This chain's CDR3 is CASRPTPGQGLRAFF. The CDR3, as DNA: TGTGCCAGCAGACCAACCCCGGGACAGGGCCTTCGGGCTTTCTTT.

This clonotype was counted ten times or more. In DNA, the CDR3 is TGTGCCACCAGTGATCTGGCCCTGGGTAGCGGGAGGGCCAATGAGCAGTTCTTC. Protein sequence: CATSDLALGSGRANEQFF. The genes are TRBV24-1 and TRBJ2-1; 11 bases are shared with TRBD2. This CDR3 has 18 residues. V dropped 3 bases and J dropped 6; count of bases not matched to a gene: 12. Germline V gives CDR1 KGHDR, CDR2 SFDVKD.

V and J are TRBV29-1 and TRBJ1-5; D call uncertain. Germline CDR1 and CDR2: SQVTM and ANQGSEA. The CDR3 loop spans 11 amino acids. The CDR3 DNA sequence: TGCAACCTGCCGAAGGTCCAGCCCCAGCATTTT. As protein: CNLPKVQPQHF.